The rows below give T cell receptor beta chains drawn from one sample of a study of T-cell memory formation after mild COVID-19. TCRdb re-called the 5' RACE reads through MiXCR, storing one row per CDR3 protein. This table holds tens of thousands of distinct CDR3 sequences, around 10% found once. The sequenced sample consisted of PBMCs or a T cell subset sorted from them (not recorded which). The receptor source for this set is a man younger than 35 who had mild COVID-19 (a few samples of this study predate the infection). Cell type and time point are not known. CDR3s include the opening cysteine and the closing phenylalanine or tryptophan.

v_call cdr3_aa
TRBV5-4 CASRVEETQYF
TRBV5-1 CASSLLDRGPYTEAFF
TRBV27 CASSPQGSGYGYTF
TRBV6-6 CASSDRDRYQETQYF
TRBV2 CASSYPGLGGVNEQFF
TRBV7-8 CASSLSVRPHGELFF
TRBV12-3/TRBV12-4 CASSAGQYNQPQHF
TRBV27 CASTKIGTLPYEQYF
TRBV18 CASSPDRGGSEAFF
TRBV5-1 CASSTGTATGTF
TRBV7-2 CASKDLAGSSYEQFF
TRBV5-1 CATSSGYTDTQYF
TRBV29-1 CSVQHGNTEAFF
TRBV5-6 CASSLVDTQYF
TRBV27 CASSFKAGPYEQYF
TRBV5-1 CASSRSWDSEQYF
TRBV7-2 CASRGNTEAFF
TRBV15 CATSRDLGGSGNTIYF
TRBV5-1 CASSAGPSYGYTF
TRBV2 CASSENAYEQYF
TRBV5-1 CASSLDPGQKGETQYF
TRBV2 CASGRQGAGELFF
TRBV15 CATSRATISYEQYF
TRBV5-1 CASSSGGTGGLQETQYF
TRBV2 CASSEAEGWSTEAFF
TRBV6-1 CASQPGTGASDTQYF
TRBV6-6 CASMGTGWWDTQYF
TRBV12-3/TRBV12-4 CASAGAGGPDEQFF
TRBV2 CASGQGQTSEETQYF
TRBV7-6 CASSYTSTDTQYF
TRBV5-6 CASSSPRGQGTLLAGVTDTQYF
TRBV20-1 CSARDSRLAGTDQPQHF
TRBV6-1 CASSLVGGTRSPLHF
TRBV7-8 CASSQTGGASNTQYF
TRBV5-4 CASLRDRSNYGYTF
TRBV7-2 CASSFMSEQFF
TRBV4-2 CASSQQGGHSNQPQHF
TRBV20-1 CSARKLLRGRKVNQPQHF
TRBV7-9 CASPLFRDRHYSNQPQHF
TRBV6-1 CASSPGTLNTGELFF